The rows below give T cell receptor beta chains drawn from one sample of a study of T-cell memory formation after mild COVID-19. TCRdb independently ran MiXCR on the 5' RACE reads; one entry per CDR3 protein. There are over 500,000 distinct CDR3 sequences in the sample; around a sixth occur only once, and roughly 8.2% lies in the top ten. The specimen was PBMCs or a T cell subset sorted from them (not recorded which). The receptor source for this set is an adult woman who had mild COVID-19 (a few samples of this study predate the infection). Cell type and time point are not known. Each CDR3 is given with its conserved first and last residue. A D gene is named only where the DNA matches it firmly. Expanded clones get a size class; other rows say once, few or many, or leave the size out.

J gene	V gene	D gene	clone size	CDR3 DNA	CDR3 protein
TRBJ1-1	TRBV30	.	.	TGTGCCTGGACAGGGGACGACGCTGAAGCTTTCTTT	CAWTGDDAEAFF
TRBJ1-5	TRBV9	.	.	TGTGCCAGCAGCGTTTCGGGTCCGGGGCCCCAGCATTTT	CASSVSGPGPQHF
TRBJ2-3	TRBV13	TRBD1	few	TGTGCCAGCAGCACCAGGGACAGTCCTGACCGAGGAGATACGCAGTATTTT	CASSTRDSPDRGDTQYF
TRBJ1-5	TRBV20-1	TRBD1	.	TGCAGTGCCCGGACAGGGTCGAATCAGCCCCAGCATTTT	CSARTGSNQPQHF
TRBJ1-2	TRBV5-1	TRBD1	few	TGCGCCAGCAGCTTGGAACAGGGGTTTTATGGCTACACCTTC	CASSLEQGFYGYTF
TRBJ2-7	TRBV6-2/TRBV6-3	TRBD2	.	TGTGCCAGTCGGGTAGCGGGATCCTACGAGCAGTACTTC	CASRVAGSYEQYF
TRBJ1-6	TRBV7-2	TRBD1	few	TGTGCCAGCAGCCACGGACAGGTCCCATATGGTAGTTCACCCCTCCACTTT	CASSHGQVPYGSSPLHF
TRBJ2-2	TRBV12-3/TRBV12-4	TRBD1	.	TGTGCCAGCACCGAGACAGGGCTCACCGGGGAGCTGTTTTTT	CASTETGLTGELFF
TRBJ2-1	TRBV2	.	.	TGTGCCAGCAATAGCGGCCCCTACAATGAGCAGTTCTTC	CASNSGPYNEQFF
TRBJ2-7	TRBV6-2/TRBV6-3	TRBD1	few	TGTGCCAGCAGCCAAACAGGACAGGGAAGAGGCCCGGGTTACGAGCAGTACTTC	CASSQTGQGRGPGYEQYF
TRBJ1-2	TRBV30	.	.	TGTGCCTGGAGTGTAGAGGGAGATGGCTACACCTTC	CAWSVEGDGYTF
TRBJ2-1	TRBV20-1	.	.	TGCAGTGCTAGAGATCTTACCCTCTGGGGTGAGCAGTTCTTC	CSARDLTLWGEQFF
TRBJ1-6	TRBV15	TRBD1	.	TGTGCCACCAGCACAGGGACAGGGGGCGCGAATTCACCCCTCCACTTT	CATSTGTGGANSPLHF
TRBJ2-3	TRBV20-1	TRBD2	few	TGCAGTGCTAGTCAGGTCCGGGGGGGCACAGATACGCAGTATTTT	CSASQVRGGTDTQYF
TRBJ1-2	TRBV12-5	TRBD1	few	TGTGCTAGTGGTTTGGGAGACAGGGTCGGCTACACCTTC	CASGLGDRVGYTF